A single sample gave rise to the 16 T cell receptor beta chains below, sequenced in a study of preoperative IRX-2 immunotherapy in early breast cancer. This sample's treatment: preoperative locoregional IRX-2 cytokine immunotherapy. The assay was immunoSEQ multiplex PCR, and TCRdb's table has in-frame clones only and misses some. The sample holds roughly 25,000 clones, roughly 96% seen once. Sequences were derived from tumor tissue, sampled after IRX-2 immunotherapy. All receptors come from a human donor with breast cancer.

The CDR3 region is CATSRDIGGDGVVSQPQHF. CDR3 coding DNA: TGTGCCACCAGCAGAGATATTGGTGGGGATGGCGTTGTCAGTCAGCCCCAGCATTTT. V gene TRBV15 combines with J gene TRBJ1-5; D remains ambiguous. Germline CDR1 and CDR2: LNHNV and YYDKDF (reference sequence). The CDR3 has 19 amino acids. V was pared by 0 bases and J by 6 bases, with 24 bases between.

The genes are TRBV2 and TRBJ2-5; 8 nucleotides line up with TRBD2. The J call is uncertain, as TRBJ2-7 better fits the DNA end. From germline, CDR1 is SNHLY and CDR2 FYNNEI. This CDR3 is 14 amino acids long. The DNA for the CDR3 is TGTGCCAGCAGTTCTGTTAGCGGGGCCTACGAGCAGTACTTC. Its protein is CASSSVSGAYEQYF.

The rearrangement uses TRBV18 and TRBJ2-7, with 7 bases identical to TRBD2. CDR3 size: 17 residues. V was pared by 3 bases and J by 4 bases, with 15 bases of the junction left unmatched. Germline V gene data show CDR1 as KGHSH and CDR2 as LQKENI. CDR3 protein: CASSPYLSGTTLYEQYF. The CDR3 coding sequence is TGTGCCAGCTCACCTTACCTCTCCGGGACTACTCTTTACGAGCAGTACTTC. The whole variable domain, remainder taken from reference TRBV18 and TRBJ2-7, is NAGVMQNPRHLVRRRGQEARLRCSPMKGHSHVYWYRQLPEEGLKFMVYLQKENIIDESGMPKERFSAEFPKEGPSILRIQQVVRGDSAAYFCASSPYLSGTTLYEQYFGPGTRLTVT.

The chain links TRBV10-2 to TRBJ2-5; 8 nucleotides agree with TRBD1. Per the germline V gene, CDR1 is WSHSY and CDR2 is SAAADI. The CDR3 runs to 14 residues. V shed 2 bases, J shed 4 bases, and the junction held 3 bases outside the gene matches. The CDR3 sequence is CASSEPGTGETQYF. The CDR3 DNA reads as TGCGCCAGCAGTGAGCCCGGGACAGGAGAGACCCAGTACTTC.

The chain employs TRBV4-2 and TRBJ2-3; D not certain. V was pared by 1 base and J by 5 bases, with 7 bases between. The germline V gene encodes CDR1 LGHNA and CDR2 YNFKEQ. The CDR3 is 13 residues long. CDR3 sequence reads: CASSQVLEDTQYF. CDR3 DNA: TGTGCCAGCAGCCAAGTACTTGAAGATACGCAGTATTTT.

The chain recombines TRBV11-3 with TRBJ2-1; 9 nucleotides agree with TRBD1. The CDR3 length is 12 residues. Germline V lookup: CDR1 SGHNT, CDR2 YENEEA. V lost 1 base to trimming and J lost 13 bases; unmatched junction nucleotides: 2. The chain's CDR3 is CASSLGGQGQFF. DNA of the CDR3: TGTGCCAGCAGCTTAGGGGGACAGGGACAGTTCTTC.

The V and J genes are TRBV19 and TRBJ1-2; D remains ambiguous. With 3 bases removed from V and 5 bases from J, the gap between germline ends came to 16 bases. This CDR3 spans 15 amino acids. CDR1 and CDR2 from the germline V gene are LNHDA and SQIVND (reference sequence). CDR3 sequence: CASSIEGSVRYGYTF. The CDR3 DNA sequence: TGTGCCAGTAGTATCGAAGGGTCAGTTAGGTATGGCTACACCTTC.

This clone occurred once. The chain has TRBV5-1 and TRBJ1-1; no reliable D call. CDR3 size: 14 residues. Germline loops: CDR1 SGHRS, CDR2 YFSETQ. Trimming shortened V by 6 bases and J by 3 bases, and 15 bases separated the two germline ends. CDR3 sequence: CASKREDGHTEAFF. DNA for the CDR3: TGCGCCAGCAAACGAGAAGATGGACACACTGAAGCTTTCTTT.

The genes are TRBV7-2 and TRBJ2-2; perhaps TRBD2 as D (7 bases). This CDR3 region has 15 residues. Per the germline V gene, CDR1 is SGHTA and CDR2 is FQGNSA. The V and J ends lost 1 base and 5 bases respectively, with 11 bases between them. The CDR3 region is CASSLGGGGTGELFF. In DNA, the CDR3 is TGTGCCAGCAGCTTAGGAGGGGGGGGTACCGGGGAGCTGTTTTTT.

The chain joins TRBV23-1 to TRBJ2-1; a weak D match, TRBD1 (5 bases). TRBV23-1 qualifies as an ORF whose function is uncertain. V lost 4 bases to trimming and J lost 8 bases, with 27 bases between them. There are 18 residues in the CDR3. The CDR3 bases are TGCGCCAGCAGTCTGGGCTGGACCCACAGGTGTCATCAGTATGAGCAGTTCTTC. Encoded protein: CASSLGWTHRCHQYEQFF.

The rearrangement uses TRBV7-6 and TRBJ2-7; D gene ambiguous. The V end lost 5 bases, the J end lost 0 bases, and 8 bases lay between the germline ends. The CDR3 has 13 amino acids. CDR1 and CDR2 (germline): SGHVS, FNYEAQ. The CDR3 DNA reads TGTGCCAGCAGCCTCGACATCTCCTACGAGCAGTACTTC. It yields the protein CASSLDISYEQYF.

The rearrangement uses TRBV28 and TRBJ2-7; 7 bases are shared with TRBD1. The CDR3 extends over 14 amino acids. Trimming removed 3 bases from V and 3 bases from J; junction bases left unmatched: 5. From germline, CDR1 is MDHEN and CDR2 SYDVKM. Here the CDR3 DNA reads TGTGCCAGCAGTTTGGTAGGGGGCAGCTACGAGCAGTACTTC. It codes for CASSLVGGSYEQYF. The variable domain in full, with the rest retrieved from reference TRBV28 and TRBJ2-7, is DVKVTQSSRYLVKRTGEKVFLECVQDMDHENMFWYRQDPGLGLRLIYFSYDVKMKEKGDIPEGYSVSREKKERFSLILESASTNQTSMYLCASSLVGGSYEQYFGPGTRLTVT.

The chain employs TRBV6-5 and TRBJ1-2, with TRBD1 matching 7 bases. The CDR3 is made up of 13 amino acids. CDR1 and CDR2 from the germline V gene are MNHEY and SVGAGI. The V segment lost 6 bases and the J segment 4 bases; nucleotides outside the gene matches: 5. This chain's CDR3 is CASRPNRGYGYTF. The CDR3, as DNA: TGTGCCAGCAGGCCTAACAGGGGCTATGGCTACACCTTC.

This clone was observed a single time. This sequence joins TRBV18 and TRBJ1-5; 9 bases are shared with TRBD1. CDR3 length: 13 amino acids. Germline V gene sequence: CDR1 KGHSH, CDR2 LQKENI. The V segment lost 6 bases and the J segment 5 bases; nucleotides outside the gene matches: 2. The chain's CDR3 is CASSWTGDQPQHF. In DNA form, the CDR3 reads TGTGCCAGCTCGTGGACAGGGGATCAGCCCCAGCATTTT.

The chain is built from TRBV7-8 and TRBJ1-2, with D uncertain. The V gene's germline CDR1 is SGHVS and CDR2 FQNEAQ. With 4 bases removed from V and 3 bases from J, the gap between germline ends came to 6 bases. The CDR3 runs to 12 residues. CDR3 loop: CASSSTYYGYTF. The CDR3 DNA sequence: TGTGCCAGCAGCTCCACTTACTATGGCTACACCTTC. The full variable domain, rest sourced from reference TRBV7-8 and TRBJ1-2, is GAGVSQSPRYKVAKRGQDVALRCDPISGHVSLFWYQQALGQGPEFLTYFQNEAQLDKSGLPSDRFFAERPEGSVSTLKIQRTQQEDSAVYLCASSSTYYGYTFGSGTRLTVV.

V gene TRBV11-2 combines with J gene TRBJ1-2, with a weak D call TRBD1 (6 bases). The length of the CDR3 is 18 residues. V lost 3 bases and J lost 8, with 28 bases in between. From germline, CDR1 is SGHAT and CDR2 FQNNGV. The CDR3 protein is CASSFAPNSGTLSGGYTF. The CDR3 DNA is TGTGCCAGCAGCTTCGCCCCCAATTCCGGGACACTCTCGGGGGGCTACACCTTC.